This passage covers 31 T cell receptor beta chains from one sample sequenced in a study of cytomegalovirus exposure and HLA in healthy donors. Primers included in the PCR were 60 Vbeta and 13 Jbeta primers. The table came from immunoSEQ multiplex PCR; TCRdb's copy has only in-frame clones and leaves some out. The sample includes roughly 89,000 clones, roughly 76% of them seen just once. The material sequenced was PBMCs. The receptors derive from a woman aged 30 to 39 in good health and CMV-seronegative.

The chain has TRBV28 and TRBJ2-3; 9 bases line up with TRBD1. The CDR3 runs to 15 residues. Germline loops: CDR1 MDHEN, CDR2 SYDVKM. V dropped 6 bases and J dropped 2; count of bases not matched to a gene: 6. CDR3: CASSGDRGITDTQYF. CDR3 DNA: TGTGCCAGCAGCGGCGACAGGGGGATCACAGATACGCAGTATTTT.

The chain links TRBV19 to TRBJ2-6, with 7 bases aligning to TRBD1. CDR1 and CDR2 from the germline V gene are LNHDA and SQIVND (reference sequence). CDR3 length equals 17 residues. V gave up 3 bases and J gave up 2 bases; unmatched junction bases: 7. The CDR3 DNA is TGTGCCAGTAGTATTAAGTCGGGGACAGCTGGGGCCAACGTCCTGACTTTC. The encoded protein is CASSIKSGTAGANVLTF.

This clone was detected a few times. The V gene is TRBV6-5, the J gene TRBJ1-3; D possibly corresponds to TRBD1 (6 bases). Germline CDR1 and CDR2: MNHEY and SVGAGI. V lost 1 base and J lost 4, with 11 bases in between. CDR3 length: 15 amino acids. The CDR3 reads CASSYYSGAGNTIYF. Written as DNA, the CDR3 is TGTGCCAGCAGTTACTATTCAGGGGCGGGAAACACCATATATTTT.

The chain recombines TRBV27 with TRBJ1-5; the D is unclear. CDR1 is MNHEY and CDR2 is SMNVEV in the germline V gene (reference sequence). The CDR3 length is 15 residues. Trimming pared 9 bases from V and 0 bases from J, leaving 15 bases between. CDR3 sequence reads: CARAEDPNSNQPQHF. CDR3 in DNA: TGTGCCAGAGCCGAGGATCCAAATAGCAATCAGCCCCAGCATTTT.

V gene TRBV4-2 combines with J gene TRBJ2-2; D is perhaps TRBD1 (5 bases). The CDR3 length is 18 residues. V was clipped by 3 bases and J by 1 base, with 18 bases between them. The germline V gene encodes CDR1 LGHNA and CDR2 YNFKEQ. The CDR3, as DNA: TGTGCCAGCAGCCAGCCCTGGGGCTCCTCCATGAACACCGGGGAGCTGTTTTTT. Amino acid sequence: CASSQPWGSSMNTGELFF.

The table lists this clone with a count of one. This sequence joins TRBV19 and TRBJ2-1; the match to TRBD2 covers 7 bases. The germline V gene encodes CDR1 LNHDA and CDR2 SQIVND (reference sequence). The CDR3 spans 14 residues. The V gene end was trimmed by 3 bases and the J gene end by 8 bases; junction bases not matched to a gene: 7. CDR3 loop: CASSIGGRADEQFF. DNA for the CDR3: TGTGCCAGTAGTATCGGAGGGAGGGCCGATGAGCAGTTCTTC.

This clone occurred a few times. The chain has TRBV6-1 and TRBJ2-1; 8 nucleotides align to TRBD1. Per germline, CDR1 MNHNS and CDR2 SASEGT. V was clipped by 6 bases and J by 1 base; unmatched bases: 5. CDR3 length equals 15 residues. DNA of the CDR3: TGTGCCAGCAGCTACGACAGGGGATCCTACAATGAGCAGTTCTTC. Its protein is CASSYDRGSYNEQFF.

The chain joins TRBV10-3 to TRBJ2-7, with a weak D call TRBD2 (5 bases). Germline V lookup: CDR1 ENHRY, CDR2 SYGVKD. There are 14 residues in the CDR3. With 6 bases removed from V and 2 bases from J, the gap between germline ends came to 14 bases. The CDR3, as DNA: TGTGCCATCAGAGGAGCGGCCTCGACCTACGAGCAGTACTTC. It specifies CAIRGAASTYEQYF.

The chain carries TRBV30 and TRBJ1-2; no firm D call. The germline V gene encodes CDR1 GTSNPN and CDR2 SVGIG (reference sequence). This CDR3 has 15 residues. The V end was cut by 4 bases, the J end by 4 bases, with 19 bases between. CDR3 loop: CAWKREGAAGYGYTF. CDR3 DNA sequence: TGTGCCTGGAAAAGGGAGGGCGCAGCGGGCTATGGCTACACCTTC.

CDR3 residues: CASSFALAGLSYEQYF. CDR3 nucleotide sequence: TGTGCCAGCAGTTTTGCACTAGCGGGACTATCCTACGAGCAGTACTTC. The chain links TRBV28 to TRBJ2-7; 10 bases line up with TRBD2. The ends lost 3 bases at V and 1 base at J; junction bases unmatched: 6. This CDR3 spans 16 amino acids. Germline V gives CDR1 MDHEN, CDR2 SYDVKM.

This clone was recorded once. This chain joins TRBV5-1 and TRBJ1-2; 9 bases map to TRBD1. Germline V gene data show CDR1 as SGHRS and CDR2 as YFSETQ. This CDR3 region has 14 residues. V lost 4 bases, J lost 8 bases, and 9 bases stayed unmatched. CDR3 residues: CASSAAGTGKGYTF. The CDR3 DNA sequence: TGCGCCAGCAGCGCGGCCGGGACAGGGAAGGGCTACACCTTC.

The chain joins TRBV11-2 to TRBJ2-7, with 9 bases matching TRBD1. Germline-derived CDR1 and CDR2 are SGHAT and FQNNGV. The length of the CDR3 is 15 residues. The junction had 4 bases not matched to a gene; V was cut back by 1 base and J by 3 bases. This chain's CDR3 is CASSLVGQGGYEQYF. The CDR3 DNA sequence: TGTGCCAGCAGCTTAGTGGGACAGGGAGGCTACGAGCAGTACTTC.

This clone showed up just a few times. The chain has TRBV7-2 and TRBJ1-1; D remains ambiguous. The germline V gene encodes CDR1 SGHTA and CDR2 FQGNSA. This CDR3 comprises 13 residues. Trimming pared 1 base from V and 8 bases from J, leaving 11 bases between. The CDR3 region is CASSLDRIREAFF. Written as DNA, the CDR3 is TGTGCCAGCAGCTTAGACCGAATCCGGGAAGCTTTCTTT.

CDR3 DNA sequence: TGTGCCAGCAGTTTGGGTGGTCTGCAGGGCCATGAAAAACTGTTTTTT. Translating it yields CASSLGGLQGHEKLFF. V is TRBV28 and J is TRBJ1-4; D is possibly TRBD1 (5 bases). The CDR3 has 16 residues. Germline V gene data show CDR1 as MDHEN and CDR2 as SYDVKM. V lost 3 bases and J 6 bases, leaving 17 bases between the germline ends.

The chain joins TRBV10-3 to TRBJ2-7; D perhaps matches TRBD1 (5 bases). Germline CDR1 and CDR2: ENHRY and SYGVKD. The CDR3 consists of 12 residues. The V and J ends lost 8 bases and 5 bases respectively, with 13 bases between them. The DNA of the CDR3 is TGTGCCATCCAGGGTTCGAGGAACGAGCAGTACTTC. The encoded protein is CAIQGSRNEQYF.

The chain is built from TRBV7-9 and TRBJ1-2; D not resolved. Germline CDR1 SEHNR, CDR2 FQNEAQ (reference sequence). Trimming pared 2 bases from V and 6 bases from J, leaving 13 bases between. CDR3 length equals 14 residues. CDR3 sequence: CASSLFGVGNGYTF. DNA of the CDR3: TGTGCCAGCAGCTTATTCGGGGTAGGGAATGGCTACACCTTC.

The V and J genes are TRBV7-9 and TRBJ2-7, with 8 bases lining up with TRBD1. Germline V lookup: CDR1 SEHNR, CDR2 FQNEAQ (reference sequence). The CDR3 length is 15 residues. V gave up 4 bases and J gave up 2 bases; unmatched junction bases: 7. This CDR3 reads CASSSRTGNPYEQYF. CDR3 sequence (DNA): TGTGCCAGCAGCTCAAGGACAGGGAATCCCTACGAGCAGTACTTC.

This clone was seen once. The rearrangement uses TRBV7-6 and TRBJ2-7; TRBD1 matches 8 bases. The V gene end was trimmed by 5 bases and the J gene end by 1 base; junction bases not matched to a gene: 7. Germline lookup yields CDR1 SGHVS and CDR2 FNYEAQ. The CDR3 is 15 residues long. CDR3 in DNA: TGTGCCAGCAGCCCCGGGACAGGACCTTCCTACGAGCAGTACTTC. Translation: CASSPGTGPSYEQYF.

The chain joins TRBV19 to TRBJ1-1; 10 nucleotides agree with TRBD1. The V and J ends lost 5 bases and 5 bases, in that order; junction bases with no gene match: 2. The CDR3 has 13 amino acids. Germline values: CDR1 LNHDA, CDR2 SQIVND (reference sequence). The CDR3 sequence: CASSDRGLTEAFF. The CDR3 DNA follows: TGTGCCAGTAGTGACAGGGGGCTGACTGAAGCTTTCTTT. Combining the CDR3 with reference TRBV19 and TRBJ1-1 gives the whole variable domain DGGITQSPKYLFRKEGQNVTLSCEQNLNHDAMYWYRQDPGQGLRLIYYSQIVNDFQKGDIAEGYSVSREKKESFPLTVTSAQKNPTAFYLCASSDRGLTEAFFGQGTRLTVV.

The rearrangement links TRBV19 to TRBJ1-1; 8 nucleotides agree with TRBD1. Germline trimming cut 6 bases from V and 7 bases from J; bases unmatched to any gene: 10. Per germline, CDR1 LNHDA and CDR2 SQIVND (reference sequence). This CDR3 region has 14 residues. The CDR3 DNA reads TGTGCCAGTAGCCACATTGGGACAGGTGGTGAAGCTTTCTTT. Translated: CASSHIGTGGEAFF.

The CDR3 here is CASSLGGLAGDTQYF. The CDR3 nucleotides are TGCGCCAGCAGCTTGGGGGGACTAGCGGGTGATACGCAGTATTTT. The chain links TRBV5-1 to TRBJ2-3; 12 bases match TRBD2. The CDR3 totals 15 residues. The J segment lost 6 bases and the V segment lost 0 bases, leaving 2 bases of the junction unmatched. From germline, CDR1 is SGHRS and CDR2 YFSETQ.

The chain uses TRBV28 and TRBJ2-1, with D tentatively TRBD2 (5 bases). There are 14 residues in the CDR3. V lost 6 bases, J lost 3 bases, and 12 bases lay in between. Germline lookup yields CDR1 MDHEN and CDR2 SYDVKM. CDR3 sequence: CASRLAAFYNEQFF. CDR3 DNA sequence: TGTGCCAGCAGGCTAGCAGCTTTCTACAATGAGCAGTTCTTC.

The chain couples TRBV27 to TRBJ2-7; 11 positions match TRBD2. The CDR3 totals 15 residues. Germline V gene sequence: CDR1 MNHEY, CDR2 SMNVEV (reference sequence). After removal of 4 bases from V and 4 bases from J, the junction contained 6 bases not matched to a gene. DNA of the CDR3: TGTGCCAGCAGTTCGACTAGCGGGAACCGGTACGAGCAGTACTTC. Protein product: CASSSTSGNRYEQYF.

This clone came up a few times. The V call is TRBV7-9, the J call TRBJ2-1; possibly TRBD2 for D (6 bases). V lost 2 bases and J lost 5, with 10 bases in between. The germline V gene has CDR1 SEHNR and CDR2 FQNEAQ (reference sequence). The CDR3 runs 14 residues. The CDR3 reads CASSLSGGHNEQFF. CDR3 DNA sequence: TGTGCCAGCAGCTTATCCGGGGGTCACAATGAGCAGTTCTTC.

J is TRBJ2-7 and V is TRBV4-3, with 9 bases matching TRBD2. This CDR3 is 14 amino acids long. Germline CDR1 is LGHNA and CDR2 is YSLEER. Trimming removed 4 bases from V and 3 bases from J; junction bases left unmatched: 4. In nucleotides, the CDR3 is TGCGCCAGCAGCCCGTCGACTAGCGGCTACGAGCAGTACTTC. Translation: CASSPSTSGYEQYF.

This clone showed up just a few times. The genes are TRBV5-1 and TRBJ2-3, with 12 positions matching TRBD2. The length of the CDR3 is 14 residues. CDR1 is SGHRS, CDR2 YFSETQ, per germline. The V gene end was trimmed by 5 bases and the J gene end by 6 bases; junction bases not matched to a gene: 4. CDR3 DNA sequence: TGCGCCAGCAGGACCGGGACTAGCGGGGATACGCAGTATTTT. It is translated as CASRTGTSGDTQYF.

The V and J genes are TRBV6-1 and TRBJ2-1; possible D gene TRBD1, 6 bases. CDR1 is MNHNS and CDR2 is SASEGT in the germline V gene. This CDR3 region has 16 residues. V was cut by 0 bases and J by 8 bases, with 17 bases left in between. CDR3: CASSEALGADIDEQFF. CDR3 DNA: TGTGCCAGCAGTGAAGCTTTGGGGGCGGATATTGATGAGCAGTTCTTC.

The rearrangement links TRBV4-3 to TRBJ2-2; 9 bases line up with TRBD1. This CDR3 contains 17 residues. With 0 bases clipped from V and 6 bases from J, the junction kept 8 bases outside the gene matches. Germline V gene sequence: CDR1 LGHNA, CDR2 YSLEER. This CDR3 is CASSQDQGDRVSGELFF. Written as DNA, the CDR3 is TGCGCCAGCAGCCAAGATCAGGGGGACAGGGTCTCCGGGGAGCTGTTTTTT.

Concerning this clone itself: One end of the junction varies from germline; a read error may be responsible. V is TRBV7-7 and J is TRBJ2-5; D is possibly TRBD1 (5 bases). From germline, CDR1 is SSHAT and CDR2 FNYEAQ (reference sequence). The CDR3 extends over 13 amino acids. CDR3 region: CASSLDRQETQYF. The CDR3 bases are TGTGCTAGCAGTCTAGACAGACAAGAGACCCAGTACTTC.

Comments on this clone: The junction departs from the called germline gene at one end, perhaps through a read error. V and J are TRBV6-6 and TRBJ2-5, with a tentative D call TRBD2 (6 bases). Germline CDR1 is MNHNY and CDR2 is SVGAGI (reference sequence). The CDR3 is made up of 16 amino acids. CDR3 in DNA: TGTGCCAGCATTTACCGCCTCGGGGGACCAGCGGAGACCCAGTACTTC. Encoded protein: CASIYRLGGPAETQYF.

This clone has a handful of counts. The rearrangement uses TRBV5-1 and TRBJ2-7, with 7 positions matching TRBD2. The germline V gene has CDR1 SGHRS and CDR2 YFSETQ. This CDR3 is built from 13 residues. Losses at the gene ends were 2 bases for V and 5 bases for J; bases not matched to a gene: 4. CDR3 sequence: CASSFAGEHEQYF. For the CDR3, the DNA is TGCGCCAGCAGCTTCGCGGGAGAGCACGAGCAGTACTTC.